The 5 T cell receptor beta chains in this list originate from one sample, sequenced in a study of cytomegalovirus exposure and HLA in healthy donors. Vbeta (60) and Jbeta (13) primers were used in the PCR. Using immunoSEQ multiplex PCR, the repertoire was profiled, and TCRdb retains in-frame clones only, with some absent. The sample contains tens of thousands of clones, over 65% of which appear only once. The sequenced material came from PBMCs. These receptors were obtained from a human donor in good health.

The chain joins TRBV9 to TRBJ1-2, with 7 nucleotides matching TRBD1. The CDR3 totals 14 residues. J lost 1 base, V lost 5 bases, and 5 bases had no gene match. Germline CDR1 reads SGDLS; CDR2 reads YYNGEE. CDR3 sequence reads: CASSRQGLNYGYTF. In nucleotides, the CDR3 is TGTGCCAGCAGTCGACAGGGCCTTAACTATGGCTACACCTTC.

V usage is TRBV4-3 and J usage is TRBJ2-3, with TRBD2 as a possible D gene (6 bases). This CDR3 is 14 amino acids long. Germline CDR1 LGHNA, CDR2 YSLEER. Trimming shortened V by 1 base and J by 6 bases, and 11 bases separated the two germline ends. Here the CDR3 reads CASSQVGSLDTQYF. CDR3 sequence (DNA): TGCGCCAGCAGCCAAGTCGGGAGTTTGGATACGCAGTATTTT.

The genes are TRBV12-5 and TRBJ2-3, with 9 nucleotides matching TRBD1. The CDR3 totals 16 residues. The ends lost 5 bases at V and 2 bases at J; junction bases unmatched: 8. The germline V gene encodes CDR1 LGHNT and CDR2 FRNRAP. CDR3 protein: CASGGRRTGATDTQYF. Here the CDR3 DNA reads TGTGCTAGTGGTGGCCGCCGGACAGGGGCCACAGATACGCAGTATTTT.

V gene TRBV4-3 combines with J gene TRBJ2-3; 7 nucleotides match TRBD1. The CDR3 contains 15 residues. V lost 0 bases and J lost 3; bases outside the gene matches: 3. CDR1 LGHNA and CDR2 YSLEER come from the germline V gene. CDR3 sequence (DNA): TGCGCCAGCAGCCAAGAAAGGGGGCTGACAGATACGCAGTATTTT. Amino acids: CASSQERGLTDTQYF.

V is TRBV4-3 and J is TRBJ2-3; 13 nucleotides align to TRBD2. The CDR3 spans 20 residues. Germline trimming cut 0 bases from V and 2 bases from J; bases unmatched to any gene: 11. Germline V gene sequence: CDR1 LGHNA, CDR2 YSLEER. The DNA for the CDR3 is TGCGCCAGCAGCCAAGAAACTAGCGGGGGGGCCGGTGGAAACACAGATACGCAGTATTTT. Protein product: CASSQETSGGAGGNTDTQYF.